The entry that follows covers one T cell receptor (beta chain) sequence. This sample is part of a study of blood T cell repertoires in COVID-19. Background on the study: From the United States, Italy and Spain came samples of acute and convalescent COVID-19. In each case, the material was cDNA or gDNA derived from T cells, B-cell-depleted T cells, or PBMCs.

The CDR3 consists of 15 residues. Germline V gene lookup returns CDR1 SGHTA and CDR2 FQGNSA. Deletions cut 5 bases from V and 0 bases from J, with 11 bases between. Methods used by the authors: Amplification from reference gene primers served as the basis for estimated nucleated cell counts. TCRdb keeps only in-frame clones here, not all; method: immunoSEQ multiplex PCR. D and trimming were read from the DNA, whereas the V and J calls and clone size are those reported in that table. The sample holds 130,000 to 150,000 clones; around 82% are singletons and the top ten take around 5%. The chain links TRBV7-2 to TRBJ1-5; D call uncertain. What was sequenced was peripheral blood. This TCR came from a woman in her 50s with acute or convalescent COVID-19. The CDR3 bases are TGTGCCAGCAGCGACACGACATTTAGCAATCAGCCCCAGCATTTT. Translated: CASSDTTFSNQPQHF.